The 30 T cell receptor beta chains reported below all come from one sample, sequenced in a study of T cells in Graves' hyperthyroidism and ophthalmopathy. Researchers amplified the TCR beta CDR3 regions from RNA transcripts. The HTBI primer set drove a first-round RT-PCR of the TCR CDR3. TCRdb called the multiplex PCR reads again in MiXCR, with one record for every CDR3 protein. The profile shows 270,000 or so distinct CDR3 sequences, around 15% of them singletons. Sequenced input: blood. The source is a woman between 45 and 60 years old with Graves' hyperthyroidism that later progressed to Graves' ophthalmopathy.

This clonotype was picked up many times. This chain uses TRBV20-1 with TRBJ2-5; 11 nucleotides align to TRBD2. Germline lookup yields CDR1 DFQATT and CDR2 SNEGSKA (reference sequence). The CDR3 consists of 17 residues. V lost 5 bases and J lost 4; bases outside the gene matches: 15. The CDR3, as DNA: TGCAGTGCTGACCTAGCGGGAGGACGTTGGGGGGCAGAGACCCAGTACTTC. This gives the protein CSADLAGGRWGAETQYF.

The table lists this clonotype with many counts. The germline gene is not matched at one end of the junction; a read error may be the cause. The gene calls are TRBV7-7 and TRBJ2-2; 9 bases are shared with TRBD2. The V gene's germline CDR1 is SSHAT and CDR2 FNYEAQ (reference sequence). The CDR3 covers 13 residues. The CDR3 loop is CASSWTSEGELFF. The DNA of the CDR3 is TGTGCTAGCAGCTGGACTAGCGAAGGGGAGCTGTTTTTT.

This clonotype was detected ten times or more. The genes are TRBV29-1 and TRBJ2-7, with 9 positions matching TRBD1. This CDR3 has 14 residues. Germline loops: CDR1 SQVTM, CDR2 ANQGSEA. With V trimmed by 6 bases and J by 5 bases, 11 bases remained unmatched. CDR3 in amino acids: CSVVADRGSDEQYF. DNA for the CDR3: TGCAGCGTCGTAGCGGACAGGGGTTCCGACGAGCAGTACTTC.

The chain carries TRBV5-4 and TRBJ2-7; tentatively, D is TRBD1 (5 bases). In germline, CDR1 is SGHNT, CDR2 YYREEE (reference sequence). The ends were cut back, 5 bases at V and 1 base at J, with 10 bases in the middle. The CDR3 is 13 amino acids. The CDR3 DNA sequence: TGTGCCAGCAGGCTACAGGATTCCTACGAGCAGTACTTC. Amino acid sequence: CASRLQDSYEQYF.

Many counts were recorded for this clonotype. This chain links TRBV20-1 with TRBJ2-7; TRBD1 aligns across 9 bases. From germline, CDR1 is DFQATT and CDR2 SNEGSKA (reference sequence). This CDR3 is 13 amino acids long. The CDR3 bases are TGCAGCAGCAGTCCGGGACAGGGTAACGAGCAGTACTTC. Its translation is CSSSPGQGNEQYF.

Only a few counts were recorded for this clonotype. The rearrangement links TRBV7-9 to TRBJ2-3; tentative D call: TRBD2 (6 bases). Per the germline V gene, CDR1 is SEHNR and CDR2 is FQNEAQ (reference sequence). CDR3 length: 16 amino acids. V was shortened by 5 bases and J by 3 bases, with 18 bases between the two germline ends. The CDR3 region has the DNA TGTGCCAGCAGCAATGGGCGGGCGGGAAGTACAGATACGCAGTATTTT. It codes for CASSNGRAGSTDTQYF.

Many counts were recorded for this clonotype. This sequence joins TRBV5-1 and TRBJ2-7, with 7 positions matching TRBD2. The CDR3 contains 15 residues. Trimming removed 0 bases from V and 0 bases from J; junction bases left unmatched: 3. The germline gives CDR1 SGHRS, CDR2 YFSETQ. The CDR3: CASSLAGGGSYEQYF. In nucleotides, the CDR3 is TGCGCCAGCAGCTTGGCTGGGGGGGGCTCCTACGAGCAGTACTTC.

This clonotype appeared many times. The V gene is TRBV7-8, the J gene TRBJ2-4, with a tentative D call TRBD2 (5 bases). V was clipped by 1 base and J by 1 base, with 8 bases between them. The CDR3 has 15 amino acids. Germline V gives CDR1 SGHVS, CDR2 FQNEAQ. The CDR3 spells CASSLERFAKNIQYF. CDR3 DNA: TGTGCCAGCAGCTTAGAGCGGTTCGCCAAAAACATTCAGTACTTC.

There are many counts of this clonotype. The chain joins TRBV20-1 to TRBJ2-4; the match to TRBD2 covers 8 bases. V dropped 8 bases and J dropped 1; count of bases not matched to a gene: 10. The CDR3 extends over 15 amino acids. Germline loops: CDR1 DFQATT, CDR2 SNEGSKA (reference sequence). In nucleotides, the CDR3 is TGCAGTCTCTCCAATAGCGGGGATGCCAAAAACATTCAGTACTTC. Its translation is CSLSNSGDAKNIQYF.

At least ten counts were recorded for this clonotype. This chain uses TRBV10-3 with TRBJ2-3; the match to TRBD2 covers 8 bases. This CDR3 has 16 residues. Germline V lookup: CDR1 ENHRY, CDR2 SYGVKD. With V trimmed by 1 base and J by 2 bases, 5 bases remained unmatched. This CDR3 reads CAISEYAGGFTDTQYF. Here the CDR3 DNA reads TGTGCCATCAGTGAGTATGCGGGAGGATTCACAGATACGCAGTATTTT.

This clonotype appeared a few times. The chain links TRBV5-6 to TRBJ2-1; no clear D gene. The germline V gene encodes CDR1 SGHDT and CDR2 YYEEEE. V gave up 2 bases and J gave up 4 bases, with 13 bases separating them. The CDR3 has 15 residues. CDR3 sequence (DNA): TGTGCCAGCAGCTTACCTATCCTCCTTTACAATGAGCAGTTCTTC. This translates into CASSLPILLYNEQFF.

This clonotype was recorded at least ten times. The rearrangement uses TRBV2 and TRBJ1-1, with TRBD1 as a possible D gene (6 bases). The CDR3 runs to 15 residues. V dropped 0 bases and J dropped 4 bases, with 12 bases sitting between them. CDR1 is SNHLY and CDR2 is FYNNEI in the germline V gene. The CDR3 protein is CASSEAGGLGTEAFF. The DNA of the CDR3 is TGTGCCAGCAGTGAAGCTGGGGGGCTGGGCACTGAAGCTTTCTTT.

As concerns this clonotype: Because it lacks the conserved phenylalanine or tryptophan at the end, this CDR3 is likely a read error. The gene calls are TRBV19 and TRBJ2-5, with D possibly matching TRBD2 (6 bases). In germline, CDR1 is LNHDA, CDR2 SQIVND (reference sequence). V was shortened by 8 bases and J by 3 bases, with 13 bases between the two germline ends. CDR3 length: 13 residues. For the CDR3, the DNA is TGTGCCAGTCTACCCCCGGGGGAAGAGACCCAGTACCTC. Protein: CASLPPGEETQYL.

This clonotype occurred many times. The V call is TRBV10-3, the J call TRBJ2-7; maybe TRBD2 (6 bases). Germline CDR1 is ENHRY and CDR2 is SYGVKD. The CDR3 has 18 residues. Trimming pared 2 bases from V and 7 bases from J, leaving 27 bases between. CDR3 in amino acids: CAISEPPGLLGRVREQYF. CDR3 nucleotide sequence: TGTGCCATCAGTGAGCCACCGGGACTTCTGGGGCGTGTGCGGGAGCAGTACTTC.

The CDR3 is CASSSPTGEGTDTQYF. In DNA form, the CDR3 reads TGTGCCAGCAGCTCCCCGACAGGGGAAGGCACAGATACGCAGTATTTT. The chain recombines TRBV7-9 with TRBJ2-3, with 8 nucleotides matching TRBD1. The V and J ends lost 4 bases and 1 base, in that order; junction bases with no gene match: 7. The CDR3 consists of 16 residues. The germline V gene has CDR1 SEHNR and CDR2 FQNEAQ (reference sequence). Based on the CDR3 plus reference TRBV7-9 and TRBJ2-3, the full variable domain is DTGVSQNPRHKITKRGQNVTFRCDPISEHNRLYWYRQTLGQGPEFLTYFQNEAQLEKSRLLSDRFSAERPKGSFSTLEIQRTEQGDSAMYLCASSSPTGEGTDTQYFGPGTRLTVL.

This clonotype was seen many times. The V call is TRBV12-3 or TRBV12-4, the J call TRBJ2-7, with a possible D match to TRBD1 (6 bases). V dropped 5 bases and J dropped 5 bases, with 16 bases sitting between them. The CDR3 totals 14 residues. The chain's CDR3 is CASSLSTGTHEQYF. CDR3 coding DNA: TGTGCCAGCAGTCTGTCTACAGGGACCCACGAGCAGTACTTC.

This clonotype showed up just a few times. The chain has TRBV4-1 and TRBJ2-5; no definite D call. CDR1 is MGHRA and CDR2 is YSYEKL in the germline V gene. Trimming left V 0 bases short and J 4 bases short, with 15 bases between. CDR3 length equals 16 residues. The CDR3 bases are TGCGCCAGCAGCCAAGAAGACGGGTTATGGGGAGAGACCCAGTACTTC. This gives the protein CASSQEDGLWGETQYF.

CDR3 sequence: CASSQDSWTGELFF. Written as DNA, the CDR3 is TGTGCCAGCAGCCAAGATAGCTGGACCGGGGAGCTGTTTTTT. The V call is TRBV3-1, the J call TRBJ2-2; no firm D call. The CDR3 consists of 14 residues. Germline V CDR1 and CDR2: LGHDT, YNNKEL (reference sequence). Trimming pared 0 bases from V and 5 bases from J, leaving 7 bases between.

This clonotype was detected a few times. The CDR3 DNA reads TGTGCCAGCAGTCCGGACGGGCAGAGTAGCTATGGCTACACCTTC. It yields the protein CASSPDGQSSYGYTF. The chain couples TRBV11-1 to TRBJ1-2; D ambiguous. Trimming removed 6 bases at V and 4 bases at J, with 18 bases between. The CDR3 runs to 15 residues. The germline V gene has CDR1 SGHAT and CDR2 FQDESV (reference sequence).

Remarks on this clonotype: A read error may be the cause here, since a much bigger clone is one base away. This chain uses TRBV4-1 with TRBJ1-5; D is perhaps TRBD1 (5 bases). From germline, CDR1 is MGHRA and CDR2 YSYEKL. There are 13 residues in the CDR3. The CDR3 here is CASSQEGEQPQRF. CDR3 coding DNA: TGCGCCAGCAGCCAAGAGGGGGAACAGCCCCAGCGTTTT.

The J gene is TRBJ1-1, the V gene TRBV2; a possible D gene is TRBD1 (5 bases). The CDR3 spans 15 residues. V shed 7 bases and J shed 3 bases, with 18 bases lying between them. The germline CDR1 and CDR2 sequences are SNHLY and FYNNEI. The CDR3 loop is CASKTGLTSYTEAFF. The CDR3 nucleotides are TGTGCCAGCAAAACAGGATTGACGTCTTACACTGAAGCTTTCTTT.

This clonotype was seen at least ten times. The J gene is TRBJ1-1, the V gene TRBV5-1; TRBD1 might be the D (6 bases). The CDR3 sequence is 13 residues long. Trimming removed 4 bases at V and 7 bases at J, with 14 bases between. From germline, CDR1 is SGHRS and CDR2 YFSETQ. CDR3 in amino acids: CASSGGPENEAFF. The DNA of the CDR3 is TGCGCCAGCAGCGGGGGGCCGGAGAATGAAGCTTTCTTT. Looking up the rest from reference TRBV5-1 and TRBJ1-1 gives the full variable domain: KAGVTQTPRYLIKTRGQQVTLSCSPISGHRSVSWYQQTPGQGLQFLFEYFSETQRNKGNFPGRFSGRQFSNSRSEMNVSTLELGDSALYLCASSGGPENEAFFGQGTRLTVV.

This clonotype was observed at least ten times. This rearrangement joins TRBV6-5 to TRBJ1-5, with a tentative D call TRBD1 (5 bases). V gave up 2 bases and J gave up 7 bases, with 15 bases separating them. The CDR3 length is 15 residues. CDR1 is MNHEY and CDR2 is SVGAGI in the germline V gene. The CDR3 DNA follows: TGTGCCAGCAGTTACCAGGCAGGGTCCGGACAGCCCCAGCATTTT. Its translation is CASSYQAGSGQPQHF.

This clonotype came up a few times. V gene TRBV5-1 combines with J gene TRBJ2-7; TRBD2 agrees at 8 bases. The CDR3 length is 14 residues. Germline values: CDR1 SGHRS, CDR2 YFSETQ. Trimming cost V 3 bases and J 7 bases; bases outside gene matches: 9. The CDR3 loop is CASSSASGSGEQYF. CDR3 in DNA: TGCGCCAGCAGCTCCGCTAGCGGGTCCGGGGAGCAGTACTTC. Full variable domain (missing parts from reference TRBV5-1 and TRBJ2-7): KAGVTQTPRYLIKTRGQQVTLSCSPISGHRSVSWYQQTPGQGLQFLFEYFSETQRNKGNFPGRFSGRQFSNSRSEMNVSTLELGDSALYLCASSSASGSGEQYFGPGTRLTVT.

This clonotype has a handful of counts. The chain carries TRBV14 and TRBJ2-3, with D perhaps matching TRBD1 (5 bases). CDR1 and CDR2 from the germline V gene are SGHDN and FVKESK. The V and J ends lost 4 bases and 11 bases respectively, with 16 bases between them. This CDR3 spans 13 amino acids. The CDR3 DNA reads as TGTGCCAGCAGCCTAAGTAGGGGTCTAGGGCAGTATTTT. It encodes CASSLSRGLGQYF.

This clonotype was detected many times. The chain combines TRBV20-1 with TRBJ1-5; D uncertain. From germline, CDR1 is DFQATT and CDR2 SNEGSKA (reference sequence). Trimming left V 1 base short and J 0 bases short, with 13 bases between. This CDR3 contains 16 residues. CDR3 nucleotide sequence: TGCAGTGCTAGAGTCCTGGGCTCCTATAGCAATCAGCCCCAGCATTTT. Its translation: CSARVLGSYSNQPQHF.

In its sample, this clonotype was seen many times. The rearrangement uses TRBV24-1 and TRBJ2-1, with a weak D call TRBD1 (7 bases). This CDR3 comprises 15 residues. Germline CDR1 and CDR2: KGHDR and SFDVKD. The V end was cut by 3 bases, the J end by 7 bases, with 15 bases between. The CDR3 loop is CATSDHRGGVNEQFF. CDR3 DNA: TGTGCCACCAGTGATCACAGGGGAGGTGTGAATGAGCAGTTCTTC.

DNA for the CDR3: TGCGCCAGCAGCCAGGCCGGCGGTTGGGGGGAGACCCAGTACTTC. Protein: CASSQAGGWGETQYF. The gene calls are TRBV4-1 and TRBJ2-5; the D gene could be TRBD1 or TRBD2 (5 bases each). V gave up 3 bases and J gave up 5 bases, with 16 bases separating them. Germline CDR1 is MGHRA and CDR2 is YSYEKL. This CDR3 comprises 15 residues.

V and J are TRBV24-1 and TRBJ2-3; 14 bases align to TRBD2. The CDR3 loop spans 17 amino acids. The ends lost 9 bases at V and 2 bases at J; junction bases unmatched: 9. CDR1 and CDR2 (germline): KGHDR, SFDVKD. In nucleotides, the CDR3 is TGTGCCACCGGGATGGGACTAGCGGGAGACATCACAGATACGCAGTATTTT. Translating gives CATGMGLAGDITDTQYF.

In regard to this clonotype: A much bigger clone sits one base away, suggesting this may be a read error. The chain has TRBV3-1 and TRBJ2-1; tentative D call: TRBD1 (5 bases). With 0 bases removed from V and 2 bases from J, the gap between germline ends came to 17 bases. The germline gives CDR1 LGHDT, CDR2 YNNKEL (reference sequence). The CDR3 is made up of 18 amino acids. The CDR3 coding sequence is TGTGCCAGCAGCCAAGAAAGGGGCGTGGGCAGAACCTACAATGAGCAGTTCTTC. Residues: CASSQERGVGRTYNEQFF.